This is a list of T cell receptor beta chains from one sample in a study of T cell repertoires in cytomegalovirus infection. TCRdb re-derived calls from the reads in MiXCR, one entry per CDR3 protein. The sample lists about 140,000 distinct CDR3 sequences; about 6% were seen once. The sample taken for sequencing was PBMCs. These receptors were obtained from a human donor in good health (CMV status not recorded). Some clones in this sample may be carry-over from other donors' samples. Both conserved end residues are part of each CDR3. Fields, in order: V gene, D gene, clone size, J gene, CDR3 DNA, CDR3 protein. A D gene is named only where the DNA matches it firmly. Rows give clone size only sometimes, using once, few, many, or a class for an expanded clone.

TRBV7-8	-	many	TRBJ2-1	TGTGCCAGCAGCTTAACCGTCTGGGATGAGCAGTTCTTC	CASSLTVWDEQFF
TRBV7-3	TRBD2	many	TRBJ2-1	TGTGCCAGCAGCTTAGAACTAGCGGGGGGTTATGAGCAGTTCTTC	CASSLELAGGYEQFF
TRBV12-5	-	many	TRBJ2-4	TGTGCTAGTGGTTTCGGGGCCCGAAACATTCAGTACTTC	CASGFGARNIQYF
TRBV7-9	-	once	TRBJ1-1	TGTGCCAGCGGCTTAATGGGGGGTGAAGCTTTCTTT	CASGLMGGEAFF
TRBV11-2	TRBD2	-	TRBJ2-7	TGTGCCAGCAGCTTCCGACTAGCGGGGGAGACCTACGAGCAGTACTTC	CASSFRLAGETYEQYF
TRBV7-8	-	many	TRBJ2-5	TGTGCCAGCAGCTACGGGGCGGAAGAGACCCAGTACTTC	CASSYGAEETQYF
TRBV20-1	-	many	TRBJ1-2	TGCAGTGCTAAGGCCGTTGGGGGGGCCCTCGTCTATGGCTACACCTTC	CSAKAVGGALVYGYTF
TRBV27	TRBD1	many	TRBJ1-5	TGTGCCAGCAGTTTAATGAGGGGGCATCAGCCCCAGCATTTT	CASSLMRGHQPQHF
TRBV20-1	-	few	TRBJ2-7	TGCAGTGCTGCAGGGGTTGACTACGAGCAGTACTTC	CSAAGVDYEQYF
TRBV19	-	many	TRBJ2-6	TGTGCCAGTAGTCCGTCACCTACCTCTGGGGCCAACGTCCTGACTTTC	CASSPSPTSGANVLTF
TRBV7-2	-	few	TRBJ1-3	TGTGCCAGCAGCTTAGCCATCGGCGGGCCCTCTGGAAACACCATATATTTT	CASSLAIGGPSGNTIYF
TRBV29-1	TRBD1	few	TRBJ1-5	TGCAGCGTTGGGGACAGGGGGAATCAGCCCCAGCATTTT	CSVGDRGNQPQHF
TRBV6-2/TRBV6-3	-	-	TRBJ2-7	TGTGCCAGCAGTCAAACCTCTTATACCGAGCAGTACTTC	CASSQTSYTEQYF
TRBV19	-	-	TRBJ1-2	TGTGCCAGTAGTATCCGCGTTCGGGGGGCCCGAAGCTATGGCTACACCTTC	CASSIRVRGARSYGYTF
TRBV7-9	TRBD1	many	TRBJ1-6	TGTGCCAGCAGCCAGACGGGGACAGGGGGCGAAGGTTCACCCCTCCACTTT	CASSQTGTGGEGSPLHF
TRBV7-2	TRBD1	many	TRBJ2-1	TGTGCCAGCAGCCCCTGGACAGGCGACAATGAGCAGTTCTTC	CASSPWTGDNEQFF
TRBV19	-	-	TRBJ1-2	TGTGCCAGTAGTGCGGCCGGGACAAGAGGCTACACCTTC	CASSAAGTRGYTF
TRBV7-3	TRBD2	many	TRBJ2-1	TGTGCCAGCAGCTCCCTCTCCGGGGGGGCCGCTGAGCAGTTCTTC	CASSSLSGGAAEQFF
TRBV27	-	few	TRBJ2-1	TGTGCCAGCAGTTTATACAGGGTTAATGAGCAGTTCTTC	CASSLYRVNEQFF
TRBV5-5	-	many	TRBJ1-5	TGTGCCAGCAGCTTGGGGATAGGAAGGGGAACGGAGCCCCAGCATTTT	CASSLGIGRGTEPQHF
TRBV5-1	TRBD1	many	TRBJ2-7	TGCGCCTGCCAGAGACAGGGCACCTACGAGCAGTACTTC	CACQRQGTYEQYF
TRBV7-2	TRBD2	many	TRBJ2-2	TGTGCCAGCAGCACTAGCGGGGGGACGGGCACCGGGGAGCTGTTTTTT	CASSTSGGTGTGELFF
TRBV12-3/TRBV12-4	-	-	TRBJ2-3	TGTGCCAGCAGCCCCGATCGAGGGGCAGATACGCAGTATTTT	CASSPDRGADTQYF
TRBV29-1	-	few	TRBJ2-3	TGCAGCGTGTCCGGGGGTACGGCGTTGACAGATACGCAGTATTTT	CSVSGGTALTDTQYF
TRBV5-4	-	many	TRBJ2-3	TGTGCCAGCAGCCCCGTGAACACAGATACGCAGTATTTT	CASSPVNTDTQYF
TRBV7-6	TRBD1	few	TRBJ1-2	TGTGCCAGCAGCTCTTCCGGGACAGGGGGAATAGGCTATGGCTACACCTTC	CASSSSGTGGIGYGYTF
TRBV10-3	TRBD1	-	TRBJ2-2	TGTGCCACCAGGACCGGGACAGGTTTTATGACCGGGGAGCTGTTTTTT	CATRTGTGFMTGELFF
TRBV5-1	-	-	TRBJ1-5	TGCGCCAGCAGCTTGGATTGGGGGGCAGACCAGCCCCAGCATTTT	CASSLDWGADQPQHF
TRBV20-1	-	-	TRBJ1-2	TGCAGTGCTAGAGTGGCGGGCAGGGAGCGGGGCTACACCTTC	CSARVAGRERGYTF
TRBV7-2	-	many	TRBJ2-1	TGTGCCAGCAGCTTAGGTTGGGAACATGAGCAGTTCTTC	CASSLGWEHEQFF
TRBV5-1	-	-	TRBJ1-2	TGCGCCAGCAGCTTGGACAGGGCATCAAATGGCTACACCTTC	CASSLDRASNGYTF
TRBV7-2	-	many	TRBJ1-1	TGTGCCAGCAGCTTAGCGTTCGGAGGGAAAATCACTGAAGCTTTCTTT	CASSLAFGGKITEAFF
TRBV7-8	-	many	TRBJ1-1	TGTGCCAGCAGCCCCACGTCCTTGAACACTGAAGCTTTCTTT	CASSPTSLNTEAFF
TRBV7-9	-	many	TRBJ2-1	TGTGCCAGCAGCTTACGGGGGCCCTACAATTTCTACAATGAGCAGTTCTTC	CASSLRGPYNFYNEQFF
TRBV11-2	-	many	TRBJ1-2	TGTGCCAGCAGCTCCTCGACACTTACCTATGGCTACACCTTC	CASSSSTLTYGYTF
TRBV2	-	few	TRBJ1-5	TGTGCCAGCAGCCCCCCCGGCCGACAGCCCCAGCATTTT	CASSPPGRQPQHF
TRBV7-8	-	many	TRBJ2-5	TGTGCCAGCAGCGGTGATGGGCAAGAGACCCAGTACTTC	CASSGDGQETQYF
TRBV19	TRBD1	few	TRBJ1-5	TGTGCCAGTAGTTTGGGGACAGGGAACGGCCAGCCCCAGCATTTT	CASSLGTGNGQPQHF
TRBV9	-	few	TRBJ1-2	TGTGCCAGCAGCGTATCCATAGTGTCCCATGGCTACACCTTC	CASSVSIVSHGYTF
TRBV6-1	-	many	TRBJ1-5	TGTGCCAGCAGTCCAGGTCGCTATCAGCCCCAGCATTTT	CASSPGRYQPQHF
TRBV7-9	-	few	TRBJ2-6	TGTGCCAGCAGCTTAGCCCTCCGGGCCAACGTCCTGACTTTC	CASSLALRANVLTF
TRBV28	TRBD1	many	TRBJ2-2	TGTGCCAGCACCGACTCCACAGGGGGTAGAGGCACCGGGGAGCTGTTTTTT	CASTDSTGGRGTGELFF
TRBV4-3	-	many	TRBJ1-6	TGCGCCAGCAGCCAAGACGGATCGGGGTCCGGCTCACCCCTCCACTTT	CASSQDGSGSGSPLHF
TRBV7-3	TRBD1	many	TRBJ2-3	TGTGCCAGCAGCTGGACAGGGTCTGGCACAGATACGCAGTATTTT	CASSWTGSGTDTQYF
TRBV13	-	many	TRBJ2-7	TGTGCCAGCAGCCCACGGGCTAGCCGAACCGACTACGAGCAGTACTTC	CASSPRASRTDYEQYF
TRBV7-9	-	many	TRBJ2-7	TGTGCCAGCAGGGGGAGGACAGGATACGAGCAGTACTTC	CASRGRTGYEQYF
TRBV19	TRBD1	many	TRBJ1-1	TGTGCCAGTAGTAAATTGGGACAGTCGAACACTGAAGCTTTCTTT	CASSKLGQSNTEAFF
TRBV7-8	-	many	TRBJ2-5	TGTGCCAGCAGCTTAGTAGCAAGGGGTCAAGAGACCCAGTACTTC	CASSLVARGQETQYF
TRBV7-6	TRBD1	many	TRBJ1-2	TGTGCCAGCAGCTCACAGGGGGTTCCTTCCGGCTACACCTTC	CASSSQGVPSGYTF
TRBV19	-	many	TRBJ1-2	TGTGCCAGTATGAGGCGAGGGTTCTATGGCTACACCTTC	CASMRRGFYGYTF
TRBV2	-	-	TRBJ2-3	TGTGCCAGCAGTGAAGGGGGTTGGACAGATACGCAGTATTTT	CASSEGGWTDTQYF
TRBV19	-	many	TRBJ2-2	TGTGCCAGTAGCGAACCGGGACAAAACACCGGGGAGCTGTTTTTT	CASSEPGQNTGELFF
TRBV7-8	-	many	TRBJ1-6	TGTGCCAGCAGCTCCCTCAGGGCCGGGGTTTCACCCCTCCACTTT	CASSSLRAGVSPLHF